Following are 10 T cell receptor beta chains from one sample sequenced in a study of blood T cell repertoires in COVID-19. Some clones are missing from TCRdb's copy, which holds only in-frame ones; the method was immunoSEQ multiplex PCR. The profile shows approximately 150,000 clones, roughly 90% of them singletons. The sample consisted of peripheral blood. These TCRs come from an older man with active COVID-19.

The chain couples TRBV20-1 to TRBJ2-7; D is perhaps TRBD2 (5 bases). The germline gives CDR1 DFQATT, CDR2 SNEGSKA (reference sequence). This CDR3 is 14 amino acids long. The ends were cut back, 3 bases at V and 2 bases at J, with 14 bases in the middle. CDR3 bases: TGCAGTGCTAGTTTCACGGGGAGCCCCTACGAGCAGTACTTC. Protein: CSASFTGSPYEQYF.

The DNA for the CDR3 is TGTGCCAGCAGTGAAGAATGGAGGCGCACAGATACGCAGTATTTT. Its protein product is CASSEEWRRTDTQYF. The V and J genes are TRBV2 and TRBJ2-3; perhaps TRBD2 as D (5 bases). Germline V gene sequence: CDR1 SNHLY, CDR2 FYNNEI. V was clipped by 1 base and J by 1 base, with 9 bases between them. The CDR3 is made up of 15 amino acids.

The chain employs TRBV29-1 and TRBJ2-3, with TRBD2 as a possible D gene (5 bases). The CDR3 contains 12 residues. V was trimmed by 7 bases and J by 1 base, leaving 9 bases between them. Germline V gives CDR1 SQVTM, CDR2 ANQGSEA. CDR3 sequence (DNA): TGCAGCGCTCCCGGGGGCACAGATACGCAGTATTTT. Translated, it gives CSAPGGTDTQYF.

This sequence joins TRBV4-3 and TRBJ1-2; 7 nucleotides align to TRBD1. CDR3 length: 18 amino acids. Germline values: CDR1 LGHNA, CDR2 YSLEER. Trimming removed 0 bases from V and 4 bases from J; junction bases left unmatched: 14. CDR3 DNA sequence: TGCGCCAGCAGCCAAGACGCAGGGGGGACAGCTACTTTCTATGGCTACACCTTC. Protein sequence: CASSQDAGGTATFYGYTF.

The chain couples TRBV6-2 or TRBV6-3 to TRBJ2-1; 14 bases are a match to TRBD2. This CDR3 has 17 residues. Germline lookup yields CDR1 MNHEY and CDR2 SVGEGT. V lost 0 bases and J lost 12; bases outside the gene matches: 10. The CDR3 region has the DNA TGTGCCAGCAGTTACTCAGGCGGGACTAGCGGGAGTTTAGGGCAGTTCTTC. It codes for CASSYSGGTSGSLGQFF.

The V and J genes are TRBV6-2 or TRBV6-3 and TRBJ2-7; D gene uncertain. V lost 4 bases and J lost 4, with 8 bases in between. The CDR3 sequence is 12 residues long. Per germline, CDR1 MNHEY and CDR2 SVGEGT. CDR3 coding DNA: TGTGCCAGCAGTTTTAGCAGATACGAGCAGTACTTC. Protein sequence: CASSFSRYEQYF.

V usage is TRBV30 and J usage is TRBJ2-2, with a possible D match to TRBD1 (5 bases). Trimming took 2 bases from V and 7 from J, leaving 11 bases between them. The CDR3 runs to 13 residues. The germline CDR1 and CDR2 sequences are GTSNPN and SVGIG (reference sequence). The CDR3 nucleotides are TGTGCCTGGAGTTCAGGGTATGGCGGGGAGCTGTTTTTT. It encodes CAWSSGYGGELFF.

V and J are TRBV18 and TRBJ2-2; possibly TRBD1 for D (5 bases). The V gene's germline CDR1 is KGHSH and CDR2 LQKENI. Deletions cut 2 bases from V and 4 bases from J, with 11 bases between. CDR3 length equals 15 residues. This CDR3 is CASSPLQESTGELFF. The CDR3, as DNA: TGTGCCAGCTCACCATTACAGGAGTCCACCGGGGAGCTGTTTTTT.

J is TRBJ1-2 and V is TRBV28; 10 bases line up with TRBD1. J lost 3 bases, V lost 5 bases, and 9 bases had no gene match. The CDR3 contains 16 residues. CDR1 MDHEN and CDR2 SYDVKM come from the germline V gene. CDR3 region: CASSPTGTGEDYGYTF. The CDR3 nucleotides read TGTGCCAGCAGTCCGACCGGGACAGGGGAGGACTATGGCTACACCTTC.

The table lists this clone with a count of one. The chain uses TRBV18 and TRBJ2-7; possible D gene TRBD2, 6 bases. V was trimmed by 3 bases and J by 3 bases, leaving 9 bases between them. Looked up from germline, CDR1 is KGHSH and CDR2 is LQKENI. The CDR3 runs to 13 residues. This chain's CDR3 is CASSPTSIYEQYF. The CDR3 coding sequence is TGTGCCAGCTCACCCACTAGCATCTACGAGCAGTACTTC.